The rows below give T cell receptor beta chains drawn from one sample of a study of blood T cell repertoires in COVID-19. The protocol was immunoSEQ multiplex PCR, while the TCRdb copy is restricted to in-frame clones and leaves out a portion. The sample holds 300,000 or so clones, nearly 90% seen once. Sequencing was performed on PBMCs or T cells enriched from blood (not recorded which). The receptors shown here come from a woman aged 25 to 39 who had recovered from COVID-19. CDR3s include the opening cysteine and the closing phenylalanine or tryptophan. Fields, in order: J gene, V gene, D gene, clone size, CDR3 length, CDR3 DNA, CDR3 protein. A D gene is named only where the DNA matches it firmly. Expanded clones get a size class; other rows say once, few or many, or leave the size out.

>TRBJ1-1|TRBV30|NA|NA|16
TGTGCCTGGAGTGCGGGCAGGGCTTCAGCCGAGACTGAAGCTTTCTTT
CAWSAGRASAETEAFF
>TRBJ2-1|TRBV18|NA|once|17
TGTGCCAGCTCACCACTTAGCGTAACCCCGCCTGGGAATGAGCAGTTCTTC
CASSPLSVTPPGNEQFF
>TRBJ1-1|TRBV6-5|TRBD1|NA|13
TGTGCCAGCAGCCTCAGGGGGGAAACTGAAGCTTTCTTT
CASSLRGETEAFF
>TRBJ1-2|TRBV2|TRBD1|NA|14
TGTGCCAGCAGTGAAGGCAGGGGGTACTATGGCTACACCTTC
CASSEGRGYYGYTF
>TRBJ2-2|TRBV15|NA|NA|14
TGTGCCACCAGCAGAGCGACATGGGTCGGGGAGCTGTTTTTT
CATSRATWVGELFF
>TRBJ1-3|TRBV19|TRBD1|NA|15
TGTGCCAGTAGGAATCGGGACAGGGCTGGAAACACCATATATTTT
CASRNRDRAGNTIYF
>TRBJ1-1|TRBV15|TRBD1|NA|17
TGTGCCACCAGCAGAGATTACGGGACAGGGGGCGATGGTGAAGCTTTCTTT
CATSRDYGTGGDGEAFF
>TRBJ1-2|TRBV12-3/TRBV12-4|NA|NA|12
TGTGCCAGCAGTTTGTCACAGGGTGGCTACACCTTC
CASSLSQGGYTF
>TRBJ2-7|TRBV11-3|TRBD2|NA|13
TGTGCCAGCAGCCTCGGGGGGTCCGACGAGCAGTACTTC
CASSLGGSDEQYF
>TRBJ2-3|TRBV11-3|TRBD1|NA|18
TGTGCCAGCAGCTTAGGCACAGGGGGCAACACGGGGACAGATACGCAGTATTTT
CASSLGTGGNTGTDTQYF
>TRBJ2-7|TRBV19|TRBD1|NA|14
TGTGCCAGTAGCCGGACAGGGATGTCCTACGAGCAGTACTTC
CASSRTGMSYEQYF
>TRBJ2-1|TRBV7-7|TRBD2|NA|17
TGTGCTAGCAGCTTAGCGCTCGGCGGGGGGGCGAACAATGAGCAGTTCTTC
CASSLALGGGANNEQFF
>TRBJ1-1|TRBV6-2/TRBV6-3|NA|once|14
TGTGCCAGCAGTTACTATAGAGAGAACACTGAAGCTTTCTTT
CASSYYRENTEAFF
>TRBJ1-1|TRBV3-1/TRBV3-2|TRBD1|NA|15
TGTGCCAGCAGCCGCTCGGCTGGACAGGGCACTGAAGCTTTCTTT
CASSRSAGQGTEAFF
>TRBJ1-6|TRBV7-2|NA|NA|16
TGTGCCAGCAGCTATAGTGGGCAGGTTGCCGATTCACCCCTCCACTTT
CASSYSGQVADSPLHF
>TRBJ1-2|TRBV5-4|TRBD1|NA|14
TGTGCCAGCAGCCCGACAGGGGGCGGCTATGGCTACACCTTC
CASSPTGGGYGYTF
>TRBJ1-2|TRBV2|NA|NA|13
TGTGCCAGCAGTGACAGGGTCGCGGTTAGCTACACCTTC
CASSDRVAVSYTF
>TRBJ1-6|TRBV2|TRBD1|NA|14
TGTGCCATCCCCCTGGGGACAGGGGATTCACCCCTCCACTTT
CAIPLGTGDSPLHF
>TRBJ1-5|TRBV18|NA|NA|15
TGTGCCAGCTCACCCCAACAGACTAGCAATCAGCCCCAGCATTTT
CASSPQQTSNQPQHF
>TRBJ2-2|TRBV18|NA|NA|13
TGTGCCAGCTCACCTCGGGGCACCGGGGAGCTGTTTTTT
CASSPRGTGELFF
>TRBJ2-7|TRBV7-2|TRBD2|once|14
TGTGCCAGCAGCCGCCGGCGGGAGGGACACGAGCAGTACTTC
CASSRRREGHEQYF
>TRBJ1-1|TRBV11-1|TRBD1|NA|16
TGTGCCAGCAGCCTGGGGGACAGAGCCCTAAACACTGAAGCTTTCTTT
CASSLGDRALNTEAFF
>TRBJ1-6|TRBV5-4|TRBD1|NA|15
TGTGCCAGCAGCTTGAGTGGACAGGGTAATTCACCCCTCCACTTT
CASSLSGQGNSPLHF
>TRBJ1-1|TRBV10-2|NA|once|14
TGCGCCAGCAGTGAGCGGGTAAATAACACTGAAGCTTTCTTT
CASSERVNNTEAFF
>TRBJ1-2|TRBV19|TRBD1|NA|13
TGTGCCAGTACCTGGGGACAGAACTATGGCTACACCTTC
CASTWGQNYGYTF
>TRBJ1-1|TRBV2|NA|NA|11
TGTGCCAGCCGGGCCGGGGCTGAAGCTTTCTTT
CASRAGAEAFF
>TRBJ1-1|TRBV18|NA|NA|14
TGTGCCAGCTCAGCGGGATCCATGTGGACTGAAGCTTTCTTT
CASSAGSMWTEAFF
>TRBJ1-2|TRBV5-5|TRBD1|few|14
TGTGCCAGCAGCTTGAGGGACAGGTTCTATGGCTACACCTTC
CASSLRDRFYGYTF
>TRBJ1-3|TRBV28|NA|once|15
TGTGCCAGCAGTTTATGGAGGGGGGGTGGAAACACCATATATTTT
CASSLWRGGGNTIYF
>TRBJ1-1|TRBV4-2|TRBD1|NA|18
TGTGCCAGCAGCCGGACGCTGGGACAGGGGAGCGGAAGCACTGAAGCTTTCTTT
CASSRTLGQGSGSTEAFF
>TRBJ2-3|TRBV7-8|NA|once|15
TGTGCCAGCAGACGTACCGGGACAACCACAGATACGCAGTATTTT
CASRRTGTTTDTQYF
>TRBJ2-7|TRBV6-5|TRBD1|NA|15
TGTGCCAGCAGTTATCGTGGGACAGGGATCTACGAGCAGTACTTC
CASSYRGTGIYEQYF
>TRBJ1-1|TRBV7-9|NA|NA|13
TGTGCCAGCACAAGGGAAGGGGTCACTGAAGCTTTCTTT
CASTREGVTEAFF
>TRBJ1-1|TRBV4-1|NA|NA|16
TGCGCCAGCAGCCAAGGTTCGGGGTCGGGGAACACTGAAGCTTTCTTT
CASSQGSGSGNTEAFF
>TRBJ2-7|TRBV30|TRBD2|NA|14
TGTGCCTGGAGTGTAGGGGCGGGGGTCTACGAGCAGTACTTC
CAWSVGAGVYEQYF
>TRBJ1-1|TRBV5-1|TRBD1|NA|15
TGCGCCAGCAGCTTCCAAGCACAGGGGGGCACTGAAGCTTTCTTT
CASSFQAQGGTEAFF
>TRBJ1-1|TRBV10-3|NA|NA|13
TGTGCCATCGCCCAGGCAGGAAGGGGTGAAGCTTTCTTT
CAIAQAGRGEAFF
>TRBJ2-3|TRBV9|NA|NA|16
TGTGCCAGCAGCGTAGCCTCTCCCCGGGGTCGGGATACGCAGTATTTT
CASSVASPRGRDTQYF
>TRBJ1-1|TRBV9|NA|NA|15
TGTGCCAGCAGCGTAGATTTCCAGGGGCCAGCTGAAGCTTTCTTT
CASSVDFQGPAEAFF
>TRBJ2-2|TRBV2|NA|NA|16
TGTGCCAGCAGTGAAGGTGCAGGGACGAACACCGGGGAGCTGTTTTTT
CASSEGAGTNTGELFF
>TRBJ1-4|TRBV5-4|TRBD1|NA|16
TGTGCCAGCAGTTTTCCCGCCCCAGGGGGGAATGAAAAACTGTTTTTT
CASSFPAPGGNEKLFF
>TRBJ2-1|TRBV30|TRBD2|NA|16
TGTGCCTGGAGTATTTCTTTAGGCGGGGGTGATAATGAGCAGTTCTTC
CAWSISLGGGDNEQFF
>TRBJ2-7|TRBV19|NA|NA|13
TGTGCCAGTAGTAATACTAGTCCCTACGAGCAGTACTTC
CASSNTSPYEQYF
>TRBJ2-7|TRBV5-6|TRBD2|few|14
TGTGCCAGCAGCTTTAGCGGGGGGGGCTACGAGCAGTACTTC
CASSFSGGGYEQYF
>TRBJ1-6|TRBV27|NA|once|13
TGTGCCAGCAGACCCCGGGGAATTTCACCCCTCCACTTT
CASRPRGISPLHF
>TRBJ1-3|TRBV19|NA|NA|12
TGTGCCAGTAGTAGTGGCGGAAACACCATATATTTT
CASSSGGNTIYF
>TRBJ1-5|TRBV2|NA|NA|13
TGTGCCAGCCGTGCGGGTCGGTATCAGCCCCAGCATTTT
CASRAGRYQPQHF
>TRBJ1-6|TRBV21-1|NA|NA|16
TGTGCCAGCAGCGCCGGGACAGGGCAATATAATTCACCCCTCCACTTT
CASSAGTGQYNSPLHF
>TRBJ2-5|TRBV5-6|TRBD1|once|15
TGTGCCAGCAGCCTGGGGACAGGGCGGGGAGAGACCCAGTACTTC
CASSLGTGRGETQYF
>TRBJ1-1|TRBV2|NA|NA|10
TGTGCCAGCATTGTTAGCGAAGCTTTCTTT
CASIVSEAFF